This T cell receptor beta chain is drawn from a study of technical replicates of blood from four donors. V lost 6 bases and J lost 1, with 10 bases in between. The CDR3 length is 15 residues. From germline, CDR1 is LNHDA and CDR2 SQIVND (reference sequence). Using immunoSEQ multiplex PCR, the repertoire was profiled, and TCRdb retains in-frame clones only, with some absent. The repertoire holds approximately 70,000 clones, with about 90% as singletons. The rearrangement uses TRBV19 and TRBJ2-6; D is uncertain. Input material: T cells isolated from PBMCs. The sequence came from a human donor in good health. The CDR3 nucleotides read TGTGCCAGTAGATCAGGTTTTTCTGGGGCCAACGTCCTGACTTTC. Translation gives CASRSGFSGANVLTF.